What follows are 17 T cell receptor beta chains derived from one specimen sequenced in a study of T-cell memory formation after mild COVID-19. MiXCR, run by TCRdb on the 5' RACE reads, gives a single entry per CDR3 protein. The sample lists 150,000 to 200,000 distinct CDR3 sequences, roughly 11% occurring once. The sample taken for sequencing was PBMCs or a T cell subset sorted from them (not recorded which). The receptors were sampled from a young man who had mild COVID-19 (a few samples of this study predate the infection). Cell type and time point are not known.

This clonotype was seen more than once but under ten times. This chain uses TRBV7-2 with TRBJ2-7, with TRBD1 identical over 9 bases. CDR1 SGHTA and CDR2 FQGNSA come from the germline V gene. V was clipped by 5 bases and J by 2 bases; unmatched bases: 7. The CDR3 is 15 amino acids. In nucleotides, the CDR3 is TGTGCCAGCAGCGTGCCGGGACAGGGCGCCTACGAGCAGTACTTC. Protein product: CASSVPGQGAYEQYF.

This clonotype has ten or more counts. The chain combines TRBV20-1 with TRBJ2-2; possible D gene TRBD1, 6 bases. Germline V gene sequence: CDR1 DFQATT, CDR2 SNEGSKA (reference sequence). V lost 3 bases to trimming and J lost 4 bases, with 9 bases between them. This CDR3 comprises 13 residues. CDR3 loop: CSARTGLTGELFF. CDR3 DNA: TGCAGTGCTAGGACAGGCCTCACCGGGGAGCTGTTTTTT.

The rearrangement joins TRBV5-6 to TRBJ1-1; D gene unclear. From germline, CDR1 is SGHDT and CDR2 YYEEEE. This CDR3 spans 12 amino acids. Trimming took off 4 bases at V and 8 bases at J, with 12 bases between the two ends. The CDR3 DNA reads TGTGCCAGCAGCCCCCGGGGAGGAGAAGCTTTCTTT. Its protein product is CASSPRGGEAFF.

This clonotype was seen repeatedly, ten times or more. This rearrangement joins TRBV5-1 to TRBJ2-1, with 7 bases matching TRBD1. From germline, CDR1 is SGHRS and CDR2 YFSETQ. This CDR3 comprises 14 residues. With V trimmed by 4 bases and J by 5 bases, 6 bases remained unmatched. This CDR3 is CASSQQGTDNEQFF. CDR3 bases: TGCGCCAGCAGCCAACAGGGGACCGACAATGAGCAGTTCTTC.

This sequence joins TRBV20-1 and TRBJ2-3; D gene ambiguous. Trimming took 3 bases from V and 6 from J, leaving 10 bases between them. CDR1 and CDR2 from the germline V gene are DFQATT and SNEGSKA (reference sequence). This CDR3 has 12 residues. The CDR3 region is CSASVEWDTQYF. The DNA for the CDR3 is TGCAGTGCTAGCGTGGAGTGGGATACGCAGTATTTT.

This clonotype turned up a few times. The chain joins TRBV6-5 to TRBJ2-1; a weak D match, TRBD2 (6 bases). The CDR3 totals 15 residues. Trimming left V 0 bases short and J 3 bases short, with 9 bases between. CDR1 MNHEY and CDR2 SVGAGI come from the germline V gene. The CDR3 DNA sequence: TGTGCCAGCAGTTACTCTAGCGGCCGCTACAATGAGCAGTTCTTC. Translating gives CASSYSSGRYNEQFF.

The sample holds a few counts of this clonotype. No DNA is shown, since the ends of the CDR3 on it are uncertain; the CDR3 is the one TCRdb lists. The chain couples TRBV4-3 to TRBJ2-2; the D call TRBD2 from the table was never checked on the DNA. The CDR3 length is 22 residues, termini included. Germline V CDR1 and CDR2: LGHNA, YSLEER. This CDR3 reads CASSQNPPRSGWRGVTGELFFF.

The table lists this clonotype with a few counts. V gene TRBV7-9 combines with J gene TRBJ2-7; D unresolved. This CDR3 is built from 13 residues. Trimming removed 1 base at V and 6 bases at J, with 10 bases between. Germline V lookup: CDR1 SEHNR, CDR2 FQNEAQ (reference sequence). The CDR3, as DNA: TGTGCCAGCAGCTTAGGGGAAGGGCGCGAGCAGTACTTC. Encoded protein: CASSLGEGREQYF.

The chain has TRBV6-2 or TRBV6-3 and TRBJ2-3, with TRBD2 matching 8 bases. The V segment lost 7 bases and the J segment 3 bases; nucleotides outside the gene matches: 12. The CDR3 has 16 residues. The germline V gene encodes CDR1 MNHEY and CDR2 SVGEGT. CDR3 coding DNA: TGTGCCAGCACCCGATTAGCGGGGAAGGGGACAGATACGCAGTATTTT. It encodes CASTRLAGKGTDTQYF.

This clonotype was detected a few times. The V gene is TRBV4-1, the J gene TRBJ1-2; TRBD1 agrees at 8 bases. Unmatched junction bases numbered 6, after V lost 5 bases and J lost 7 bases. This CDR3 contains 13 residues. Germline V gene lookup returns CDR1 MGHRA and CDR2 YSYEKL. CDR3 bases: TGCGCCAGCAGCTACAGGGGGTCGGGTGGCTACACCTTC. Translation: CASSYRGSGGYTF.

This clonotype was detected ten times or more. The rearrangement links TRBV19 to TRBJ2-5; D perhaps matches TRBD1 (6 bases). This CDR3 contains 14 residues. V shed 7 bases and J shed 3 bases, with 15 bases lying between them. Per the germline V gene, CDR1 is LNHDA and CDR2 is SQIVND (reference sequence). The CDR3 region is CASKRDIGKETQYF. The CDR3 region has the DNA TGTGCCAGTAAACGGGACATCGGAAAAGAGACCCAGTACTTC.

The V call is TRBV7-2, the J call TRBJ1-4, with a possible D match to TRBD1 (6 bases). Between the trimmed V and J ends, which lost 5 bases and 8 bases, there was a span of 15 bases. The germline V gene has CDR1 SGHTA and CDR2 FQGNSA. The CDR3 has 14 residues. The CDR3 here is CASSKGGTGEKLFF. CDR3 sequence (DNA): TGTGCCAGCAGCAAAGGGGGGACTGGCGAAAAACTGTTTTTT.

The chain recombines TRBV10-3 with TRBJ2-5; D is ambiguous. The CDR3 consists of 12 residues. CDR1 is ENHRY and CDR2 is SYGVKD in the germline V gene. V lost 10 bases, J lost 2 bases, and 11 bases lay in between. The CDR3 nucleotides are TGTGCCACCGCACTATATCAAGAGACCCAGTACTTC. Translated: CATALYQETQYF.

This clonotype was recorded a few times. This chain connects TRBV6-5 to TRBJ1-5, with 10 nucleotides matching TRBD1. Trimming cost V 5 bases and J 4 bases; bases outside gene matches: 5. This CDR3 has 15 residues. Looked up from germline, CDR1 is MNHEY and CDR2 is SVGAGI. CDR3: CASSRQGAGNQPQHF. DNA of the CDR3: TGTGCCAGCAGTAGACAGGGGGCGGGTAATCAGCCCCAGCATTTT.

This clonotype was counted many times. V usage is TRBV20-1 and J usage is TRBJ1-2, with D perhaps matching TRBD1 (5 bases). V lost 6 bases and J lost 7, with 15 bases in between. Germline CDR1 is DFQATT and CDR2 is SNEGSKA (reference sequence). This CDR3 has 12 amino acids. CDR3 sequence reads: CSALTRDSGYTF. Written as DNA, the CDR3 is TGCAGTGCGCTGACCAGGGATAGTGGCTACACCTTC.

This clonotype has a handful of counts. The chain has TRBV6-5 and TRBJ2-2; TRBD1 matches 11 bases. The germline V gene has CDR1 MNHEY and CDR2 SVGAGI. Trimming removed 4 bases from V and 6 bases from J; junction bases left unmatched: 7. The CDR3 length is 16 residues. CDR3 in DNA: TGTGCCAGCAGTTCGCCCGGACAGGGGGCAGCCGGGGAGCTGTTTTTT. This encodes CASSSPGQGAAGELFF.

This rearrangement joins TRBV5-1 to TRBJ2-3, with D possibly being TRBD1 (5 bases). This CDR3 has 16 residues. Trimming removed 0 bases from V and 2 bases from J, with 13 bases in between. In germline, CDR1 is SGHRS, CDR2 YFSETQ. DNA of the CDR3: TGCGCCAGCAGCTTGGTCTTGGGGCGGATCACAGATACGCAGTATTTT. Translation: CASSLVLGRITDTQYF.